The 7 T cell receptor beta chains in this list originate from one sample, sequenced in a study of graft-versus-host responses after intestinal transplantation. Profiling relied on immunoSEQ multiplex PCR, and the TCRdb table lists in-frame clones only, not all of them. The sample consists of tens of thousands of clones, roughly 92% of them appearing once. Sequenced here: bone marrow, sampled 734 days after intestinal transplantation. The receptor source for this set is a human patient who received an intestinal transplant, so some T cells may come from the graft donor.

The chain employs TRBV4-2 and TRBJ1-6; D is unresolved. Trimming pared 1 base from V and 6 bases from J, leaving 16 bases between. The CDR3 contains 17 residues. Germline CDR1 and CDR2: LGHNA and YNFKEQ. CDR3: CASSQVVAVDPNSPLHF. In DNA form, the CDR3 reads TGTGCCAGCAGCCAAGTGGTTGCCGTAGACCCTAATTCACCCCTCCACTTT.

CDR3 amino acids: CASSEGTGELFF. The CDR3 DNA is TGCGCCAGCAGTGAGGGGACCGGGGAGCTGTTTTTT. The chain couples TRBV5-1 to TRBJ2-2; possibly TRBD1 or TRBD2 for D (5 bases each). This CDR3 contains 12 residues. V was trimmed by 5 bases and J by 5 bases, leaving 7 bases between them. CDR1 and CDR2 (germline): SGHRS, YFSETQ.

This clone was found a few times. V is TRBV19 and J is TRBJ1-3; D not certain. Between the trimmed V and J ends, which lost 3 bases and 0 bases, there was a span of 9 bases. Germline V gives CDR1 LNHDA, CDR2 SQIVND (reference sequence). The length of the CDR3 is 15 residues. CDR3: CASSMDGSSGNTIYF. CDR3 nucleotide sequence: TGTGCCAGTAGTATGGACGGGAGCTCTGGAAACACCATATATTTT.

The rearrangement uses TRBV5-1 and TRBJ1-3; D not resolved. Looked up from germline, CDR1 is SGHRS and CDR2 is YFSETQ. This CDR3 comprises 16 residues. Between the trimmed V and J ends, which lost 0 bases and 0 bases, there was a span of 10 bases. As DNA, the CDR3 is TGCGCCAGCAGCTTGGCCGGCTTAGACTCTGGAAACACCATATATTTT. This codes for CASSLAGLDSGNTIYF. Together with reference TRBV5-1 and TRBJ1-3, the CDR3 gives the full variable domain: KAGVTQTPRYLIKTRGQQVTLSCSPISGHRSVSWYQQTPGQGLQFLFEYFSETQRNKGNFPGRFSGRQFSNSRSEMNVSTLELGDSALYLCASSLAGLDSGNTIYFGEGSWLTVV.

The chain links TRBV10-3 to TRBJ2-5; maybe TRBD2 (7 bases). Trimming took 3 bases from V and 7 from J, leaving 15 bases between them. In germline, CDR1 is ENHRY, CDR2 SYGVKD. CDR3 length equals 14 residues. The CDR3 coding sequence is TGTGCCATCAGTGATATCGGGGGGCGGGCGACCCAGTACTTC. Translating it yields CAISDIGGRATQYF.

J is TRBJ1-4 and V is TRBV9, with D possibly being TRBD1 (5 bases). Germline V CDR1 and CDR2: SGDLS, YYNGEE. V was cut by 4 bases and J by 8 bases, with 24 bases left in between. This CDR3 region has 17 residues. The CDR3 here is CASSFDSAAGSGEKLFF. The CDR3 DNA follows: TGTGCCAGCAGCTTCGACAGCGCCGCGGGTTCTGGGGAAAAACTGTTTTTT.

The chain employs TRBV13 and TRBJ2-2, with a weak D call TRBD2 (7 bases). Germline V lookup: CDR1 PRHDT, CDR2 FYEKMQ (reference sequence). V was trimmed by 5 bases and J by 5 bases, leaving 9 bases between them. The CDR3 totals 13 residues. The CDR3: CASSGRGTGELFF. CDR3 coding DNA: TGTGCCAGCAGCGGGAGGGGGACCGGGGAGCTGTTTTTT. The full variable domain, in which reference TRBV13 and TRBJ2-2 provide the parts outside the CDR3, is AAGVIQSPRHLIKEKRETATLKCYPIPRHDTVYWYQQGPGQDPQFLISFYEKMQSDKGSIPDRFSAQQFSDYHSELNMSSLELGDSALYFCASSGRGTGELFFGEGSRLTVL.